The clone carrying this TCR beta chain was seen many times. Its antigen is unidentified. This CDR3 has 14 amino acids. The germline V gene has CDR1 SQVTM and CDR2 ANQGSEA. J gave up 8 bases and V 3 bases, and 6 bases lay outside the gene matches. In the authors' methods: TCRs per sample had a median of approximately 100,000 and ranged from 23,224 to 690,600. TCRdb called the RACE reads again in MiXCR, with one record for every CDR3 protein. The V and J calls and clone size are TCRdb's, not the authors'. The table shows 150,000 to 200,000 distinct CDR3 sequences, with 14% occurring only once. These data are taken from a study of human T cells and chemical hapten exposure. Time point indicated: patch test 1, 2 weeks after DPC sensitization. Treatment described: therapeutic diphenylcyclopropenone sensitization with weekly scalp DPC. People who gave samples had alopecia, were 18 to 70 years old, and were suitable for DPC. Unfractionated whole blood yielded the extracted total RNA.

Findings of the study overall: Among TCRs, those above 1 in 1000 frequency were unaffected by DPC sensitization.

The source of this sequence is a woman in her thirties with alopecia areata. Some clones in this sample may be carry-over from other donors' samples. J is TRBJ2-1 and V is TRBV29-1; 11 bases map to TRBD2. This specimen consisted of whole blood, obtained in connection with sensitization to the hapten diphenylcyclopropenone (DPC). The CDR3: CSVDGLAGGYEQFF. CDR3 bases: TGCAGCGTTGATGGACTAGCGGGTGGCTATGAGCAGTTCTTC.